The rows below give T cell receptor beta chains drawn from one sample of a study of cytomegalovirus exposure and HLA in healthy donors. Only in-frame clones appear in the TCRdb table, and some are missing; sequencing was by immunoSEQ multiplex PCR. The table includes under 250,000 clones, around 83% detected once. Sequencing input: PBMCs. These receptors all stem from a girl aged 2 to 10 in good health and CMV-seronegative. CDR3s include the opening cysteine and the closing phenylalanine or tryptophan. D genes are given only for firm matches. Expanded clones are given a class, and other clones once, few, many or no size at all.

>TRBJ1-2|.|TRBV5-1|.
TGCGCCAGCAGCTTGGGGGGGCGCTATGGCTACACCTTC
CASSLGGRYGYTF
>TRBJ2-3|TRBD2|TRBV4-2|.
TGTGCCAGCAGCCAAGATCCCCAACTAGCGGTTGCCACAGATACGCAGTATTTT
CASSQDPQLAVATDTQYF
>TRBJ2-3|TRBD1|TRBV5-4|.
TGTGCCAGCAGCTCGGACAGGGTTACAGATACGCAGTATTTT
CASSSDRVTDTQYF
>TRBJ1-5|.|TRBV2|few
TGTGCCAGCAGTGTCCAAAGCAATCAGCCCCAGCATTTT
CASSVQSNQPQHF
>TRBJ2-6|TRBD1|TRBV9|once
TGTGCCAGCAGCGCCCGACAGGGATGGTCTGGGGCCAACGTCCTGACTTTC
CASSARQGWSGANVLTF
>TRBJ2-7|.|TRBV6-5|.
TGTGCCAGCAGATTAGGGGGTCGAATGTACTTC
CASRLGGRMYF
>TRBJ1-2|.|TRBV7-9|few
TGTTCCAGCAGCTTAGTAGAAGTAGCTAACTATGGCTACACCTTC
CSSSLVEVANYGYTF
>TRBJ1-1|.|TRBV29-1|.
TGCAGCGTTGATAGGGACTCGAACACTGAAGCTTTCTTT
CSVDRDSNTEAFF
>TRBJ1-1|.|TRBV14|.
TGTGCCAGCAGCCAAGTCCGGAACACTGAAGCTTTCTTT
CASSQVRNTEAFF
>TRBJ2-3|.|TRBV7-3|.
TGTGCCAGCAGCTTAATGGTAAGCGACACAGATACGCAGTATTTT
CASSLMVSDTDTQYF
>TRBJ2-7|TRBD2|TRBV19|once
TGTGCCAGTAGTTTACTAGCGGGAGCCGACGAGCAGTACTTC
CASSLLAGADEQYF
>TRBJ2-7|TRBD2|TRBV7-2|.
TGTGCCAGCAGCTTAGCGGGAGGGCTATACGAGCAGTACTTC
CASSLAGGLYEQYF
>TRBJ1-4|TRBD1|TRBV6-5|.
TGTGCCAGCAGTGAAGGAACAGGGGGTGAAAAACTGTTTTTT
CASSEGTGGEKLFF
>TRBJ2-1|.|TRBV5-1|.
TGCGCCAGCAGCTCCGGGGGGGGGACAGTTGATTATGAGCAGTTCTTC
CASSSGGGTVDYEQFF
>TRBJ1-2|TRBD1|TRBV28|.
TGTGCCACCGAGGGCAGGGGGATCTACACCTTC
CATEGRGIYTF
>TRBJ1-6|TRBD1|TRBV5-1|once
TGCGCCAGCAGCATTACGCTCGGACAGGGGAAAGGTTCACCCCTCCACTTT
CASSITLGQGKGSPLHF
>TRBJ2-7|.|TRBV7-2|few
TGTGCCAGCAGCCAAGGGGGGGGCTACGAGCAGTACTTC
CASSQGGGYEQYF
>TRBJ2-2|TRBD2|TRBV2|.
TGTGCCAGCAGAGGTAGACTAGCGGGAGGGCCGTATCCCACCGGGGAGCTGTTTTTT
CASRGRLAGGPYPTGELFF
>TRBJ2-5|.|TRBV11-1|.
TGTGCCAGCAGCTTAGAGTTGAAGCCCCCAGAGACCCAGTACTTC
CASSLELKPPETQYF
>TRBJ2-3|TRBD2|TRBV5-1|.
TGCGCCAGCAGTTGGGGGGGTGCAGATACGCAGTATTTT
CASSWGGADTQYF
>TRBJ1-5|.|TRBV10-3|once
TGTGCCATCAGTGAGTCGAAGGGGCAGCCCCAGCATTTT
CAISESKGQPQHF
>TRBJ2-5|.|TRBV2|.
TGTGCCAGCACCCGGCAGGGGCAATTCCAAGAGACCCAGTACTTC
CASTRQGQFQETQYF
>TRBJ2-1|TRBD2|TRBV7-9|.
TGTGCCAGCAGTCTAGCGGGGGGCCCCTTCTCCTACAATGAGCAGTTCTTC
CASSLAGGPFSYNEQFF
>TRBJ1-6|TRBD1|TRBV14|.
TGTGCCAGCAGCCGACAGGGCAATTCACCCCTCCACTTT
CASSRQGNSPLHF
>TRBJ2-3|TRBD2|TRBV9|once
TGTGCCAGCAGCCCGCCAGCGGGGGCCGGGGCAGATACGCAGTATTTT
CASSPPAGAGADTQYF
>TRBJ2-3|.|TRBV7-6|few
TGTGCCAGCAGCCAATCGGGGGGCCTCGGGGCAGATACGCAGTATTTT
CASSQSGGLGADTQYF
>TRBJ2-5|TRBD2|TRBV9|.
TGTGCCAGCAGCAGAGCGGGGGGGTCCCAAGAGACCCAGTACTTC
CASSRAGGSQETQYF
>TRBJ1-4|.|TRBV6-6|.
TGTGCCAGCAGTACCGGACAGATAAATGAAAAACTGTTTTTT
CASSTGQINEKLFF
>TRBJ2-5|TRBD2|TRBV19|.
TGTGCCAGTAGTCAGACTAGCGGGATCTCAGAGACCCAGTACTTC
CASSQTSGISETQYF
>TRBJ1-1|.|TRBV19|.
TGTGCCAGTAGTGATAACGATCGGGGGGCGCTAGGAACTGAAGCTTTCTTT
CASSDNDRGALGTEAFF
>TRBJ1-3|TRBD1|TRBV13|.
TGTGCCAGCATCAAACAGGGGGCAGGAAACACCATATATTTT
CASIKQGAGNTIYF
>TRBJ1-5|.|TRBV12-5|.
TGTGCTAGTGGTGGGGGGGATCAGCCCCAGCATTTT
CASGGGDQPQHF
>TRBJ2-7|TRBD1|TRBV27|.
TGTGCCAGCGGACCAATTACGGGACAGAGAACCTACGAGCAGTACTTC
CASGPITGQRTYEQYF
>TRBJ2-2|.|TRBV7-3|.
TGTGCCAGCAGCTTATTCGAAAAGGGGTACACCGGGGAGCTGTTTTTT
CASSLFEKGYTGELFF
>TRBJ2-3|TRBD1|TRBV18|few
TGTGCCAGCTCGCTGACAGGGATCCCCCGAACTAGCACAGATACGCAGTATTTT
CASSLTGIPRTSTDTQYF
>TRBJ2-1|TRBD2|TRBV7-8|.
TGTGCCAGCATTCCTAGCGGGGCCCGCTCCTACAATGAGCAGTTCTTC
CASIPSGARSYNEQFF
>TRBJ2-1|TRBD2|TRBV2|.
TGTGCCAGCTGGGGGACTAGCGGAAATGAGCAGTTCTTC
CASWGTSGNEQFF
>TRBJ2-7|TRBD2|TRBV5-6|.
TGTGCCAGCAGCTATGGGGTCGGTGCACTAGCGGGAGCGGGGCACGAGCAGTACTTC
CASSYGVGALAGAGHEQYF
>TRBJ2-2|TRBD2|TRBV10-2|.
TGCGCCAGCACCAAGACTAGCGGGAGGAGGGGGGAGCTGTTTTTT
CASTKTSGRRGELFF
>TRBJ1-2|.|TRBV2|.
TGTGCCAGCAGTGACAACAGCCTTAACTATGGCTACACCTTC
CASSDNSLNYGYTF
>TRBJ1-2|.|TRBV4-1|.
TGCGCCAGCAGCCTCATGGACAGAAACTATGGCTACACCTTC
CASSLMDRNYGYTF
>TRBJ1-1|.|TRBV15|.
TGTGCCACCAGACAGGGTTCCAGCACTGAAGCTTTCTTT
CATRQGSSTEAFF
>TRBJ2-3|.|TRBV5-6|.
TGTGCCAGCAGCTTATGGGGGGGGGCTAGGCCAGATACGCAGTATTTT
CASSLWGGARPDTQYF
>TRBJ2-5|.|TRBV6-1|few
TGTGCCAGCAAAGTGGGGGCAGGAGAGACCCAGTACTTC
CASKVGAGETQYF
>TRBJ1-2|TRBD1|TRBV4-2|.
TGTGCCAGCAGCCGTCCCGGGACAGGGACATATGGCTACACCTTC
CASSRPGTGTYGYTF
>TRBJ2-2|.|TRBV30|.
TGTGCCTGGGACGGAGCGAACACCGGGGAGCTGTTTTTT
CAWDGANTGELFF
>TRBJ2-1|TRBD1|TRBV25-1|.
TGTGCCAGCAGTCACCGGGACAGGGCCTACAATGAGCAGTTCTTC
CASSHRDRAYNEQFF
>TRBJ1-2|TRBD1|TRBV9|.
TGTGCCAGCAGCGCCGTACTGGGACAGATCTATGGCTACACCTTC
CASSAVLGQIYGYTF
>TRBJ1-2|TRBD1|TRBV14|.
TGTGCCAGCAGCCACACCAAAAGACAGGGCGGCTACACCTTC
CASSHTKRQGGYTF
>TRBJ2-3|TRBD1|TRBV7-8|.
TGTGCCAGCAGCTATACACAGGGGGCTTACACAGATACGCAGTATTTT
CASSYTQGAYTDTQYF
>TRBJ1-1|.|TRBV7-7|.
TGTGCCAGCAGCTTTGGGCGAAACACTGAAGCTTTCTTT
CASSFGRNTEAFF